The TCR beta chain under discussion was sequenced for a study of control samples from healthy donors and cancer patients. The assay was immunoSEQ multiplex PCR, and TCRdb's table has in-frame clones only and misses some. The table records about 410,000 clones, approximately 90% of them present only once. From germline, CDR1 is DFQATT and CDR2 SNEGSKA (reference sequence). The CDR3 has 11 amino acids. V lost 6 bases and J 4 bases, leaving 9 bases between the germline ends. The chain joins TRBV20-1 to TRBJ1-2, with D hard to call. The sequenced material came from PBMCs. This TCR was recovered from a man aged 35-49 years with head and neck cancer. The CDR3 coding sequence is TGCAGTGCCGGAGATATCTATGGCTACACCTTC. The encoded protein is CSAGDIYGYTF.